Shown below are 27 T cell receptor beta chains from a single sample sequenced in a study of cytomegalovirus exposure and HLA in healthy donors. Researchers ran the PCR with 60 Vbeta and 13 Jbeta primers. The data were produced by immunoSEQ multiplex PCR, yet TCRdb's version contains in-frame clones alone and is incomplete. The data show 150,000 to 250,000 clones, around 74% seen once. Sequencing was done on a sample of PBMCs. The source of these receptors is a girl between 5 and 17 years old in good health and CMV-seropositive.

The V and J genes are TRBV28 and TRBJ1-6, with a possible D match to TRBD1 (6 bases). V was trimmed by 5 bases and J by 6 bases, leaving 11 bases between them. The CDR3 loop spans 14 amino acids. Germline V gene sequence: CDR1 MDHEN, CDR2 SYDVKM. The CDR3 nucleotides read TGTGCCAGCAGTGAGACAGGTTTTAATTCACCCCTCCACTTT. Its translation is CASSETGFNSPLHF.

CDR3 sequence reads: CASSLFGLEETQYF. CDR3 DNA sequence: TGTGCCAGCAGCTTGTTTGGCCTCGAAGAGACCCAGTACTTC. This chain links TRBV5-5 with TRBJ2-5; unclear D gene. V lost 1 base and J 3 bases, leaving 10 bases between the germline ends. Germline CDR1 reads SGHKS; CDR2 reads YYEKEE (reference sequence). The CDR3 is 14 residues long.

V and J are TRBV6-6 and TRBJ1-1, with D possibly TRBD1 on 5 matching bases. This CDR3 region has 14 residues. Germline lookup yields CDR1 MNHNY and CDR2 SVGAGI (reference sequence). Trimming took 0 bases from V and 6 from J, leaving 11 bases between them. CDR3 in DNA: TGTGCCAGCAGTTACTCGACAGTGGCGTCTGAAGCTTTCTTT. Protein: CASSYSTVASEAFF.

This sequence joins TRBV4-1 and TRBJ2-7, with 7 bases that match TRBD1. The CDR3 is 16 residues long. The ends lost 4 bases at V and 0 bases at J; junction bases unmatched: 9. Germline assignment: CDR1 MGHRA and CDR2 YSYEKL. The CDR3 DNA follows: TGCGCCAGCAGCCTCTACCGACAGGGCAGCTCCTACGAGCAGTACTTC. Amino acids: CASSLYRQGSSYEQYF.

The genes are TRBV18 and TRBJ2-7, with D possibly matching TRBD1 (5 bases). Germline V gene data show CDR1 as KGHSH and CDR2 as LQKENI. CDR3 length equals 14 residues. Trimming removed 2 bases from V and 6 bases from J, with 14 bases in between. CDR3 DNA: TGTGCCAGCTCACCAATGGAAGGGGTCTTCGAGCAGTACTTC. This encodes CASSPMEGVFEQYF.

The genes are TRBV7-9 and TRBJ2-3; a weak D match, TRBD1 (5 bases). With 4 bases removed from V and 4 bases from J, the gap between germline ends came to 9 bases. The CDR3 has 13 amino acids. Germline CDR1 and CDR2: SEHNR and FQNEAQ (reference sequence). CDR3 region: CASSSQGADTQYF. The CDR3 bases are TGTGCCAGCAGCTCCCAGGGCGCAGATACGCAGTATTTT.

This clone was seen a handful of times. V and J are TRBV7-8 and TRBJ2-7, with 8 bases aligning to TRBD2. The germline CDR1 and CDR2 sequences are SGHVS and FQNEAQ. CDR3 length: 16 residues. Trimming at V came to 5 bases and at J to 3 bases, leaving 12 bases not matched to a gene. In DNA, the CDR3 is TGTGCCAGCAGCGCTCCGGGACTAGTTTTACGCTACGAGCAGTACTTC. The encoded protein is CASSAPGLVLRYEQYF.

This clone was counted between two and nine times. J is TRBJ1-2 and V is TRBV30, with D unclear. This CDR3 has 12 amino acids. Trimming removed 3 bases from V and 8 bases from J, with 13 bases in between. Looked up from germline, CDR1 is GTSNPN and CDR2 is SVGIG (reference sequence). CDR3 nucleotides: TGTGCCTGGAGCGGCGGGGTTTCCGGCTACACCTTC. Encoded protein: CAWSGGVSGYTF.

The V gene is TRBV5-1, the J gene TRBJ2-5, with TRBD1 identical over 7 bases. CDR1 and CDR2 from the germline V gene are SGHRS and YFSETQ. The CDR3 spans 13 residues. V shed 4 bases and J 5 bases; nucleotides not matched to a gene: 5. The CDR3, as DNA: TGCGCCAGCAGCGCCACAGGGGTGGAGACCCAGTACTTC. It specifies CASSATGVETQYF.

CDR3 loop: CSVEVEGILGGYTF. In DNA form, the CDR3 reads TGCAGCGTTGAAGTAGAGGGTATTCTTGGGGGCTACACCTTC. The rearrangement uses TRBV29-1 and TRBJ1-2; D remains ambiguous. V lost 1 base and J 8 bases, leaving 17 bases between the germline ends. CDR1 is SQVTM and CDR2 is ANQGSEA in the germline V gene. The length of the CDR3 is 14 residues.

This rearrangement joins TRBV18 to TRBJ2-1, with 10 positions matching TRBD2. V trimming: 6 bases; J trimming: 10 bases; junction bases outside the gene matches: 15. This CDR3 is built from 16 residues. The germline gives CDR1 KGHSH, CDR2 LQKENI. CDR3 amino acids: CASSPSPASGGVEQFF. The CDR3 DNA is TGTGCCAGCTCCCCTAGCCCCGCTAGCGGGGGAGTGGAGCAGTTCTTC.

V is TRBV6-5 and J is TRBJ2-5, with D perhaps TRBD2 (5 bases). The CDR3 is made up of 14 amino acids. Trimming took off 0 bases at V and 5 bases at J, with 10 bases between the two ends. Germline assignment: CDR1 MNHEY and CDR2 SVGAGI. DNA of the CDR3: TGTGCCAGCAGTTACTCGTCGGGCGGGGAGACCCAGTACTTC. Its translation: CASSYSSGGETQYF.

The chain recombines TRBV9 with TRBJ1-2; TRBD1 matches 11 bases. With 4 bases clipped from V and 8 bases from J, the junction kept 4 bases outside the gene matches. Germline CDR1 SGDLS, CDR2 YYNGEE. The CDR3 covers 13 residues. The CDR3 loop reads CASSPRTGGGYTF. The CDR3 DNA reads as TGTGCCAGCAGCCCCCGGACAGGGGGCGGCTACACCTTC.

The rearrangement uses TRBV27 and TRBJ1-5; perhaps TRBD1 as D (5 bases). The ends were cut back, 6 bases at V and 11 bases at J, with 14 bases in the middle. The length of the CDR3 is 12 residues. The germline gives CDR1 MNHEY, CDR2 SMNVEV (reference sequence). CDR3 residues: CASRTGTMAQHF. In DNA, the CDR3 is TGTGCCAGCAGAACCGGGACTATGGCCCAGCATTTT.

In this sample, this clone turned up a few times. This chain links TRBV10-1 with TRBJ1-1; D might be TRBD1 (6 bases). Trimming took off 7 bases at V and 0 bases at J, with 15 bases between the two ends. The CDR3 is 15 residues long. Looked up from germline, CDR1 is WNHNN and CDR2 is SYGVQD (reference sequence). In DNA, the CDR3 is TGCGCCAGCATCTCGGGACAAGGAGTGAACACTGAAGCTTTCTTT. Amino acid sequence: CASISGQGVNTEAFF.

This rearrangement joins TRBV5-6 to TRBJ2-1, with D possibly being TRBD1 (5 bases). CDR3 size: 16 residues. Trimming took off 4 bases at V and 0 bases at J, with 14 bases between the two ends. CDR1 is SGHDT, CDR2 YYEEEE, per germline. The CDR3 DNA sequence: TGTGCCAGCAGCCGCAGGGCCGTAAGCTCCTACAATGAGCAGTTCTTC. Translated, it gives CASSRRAVSSYNEQFF.

The V call is TRBV19, the J call TRBJ2-4; D ambiguous. Germline CDR1 reads LNHDA; CDR2 reads SQIVND (reference sequence). The CDR3 length is 13 residues. Trimming stripped 1 base from V and 8 bases from J, with 9 bases between. CDR3 loop: CASSIAKVDIQYF. CDR3 in DNA: TGTGCCAGTAGTATAGCAAAAGTAGACATTCAGTACTTC.

The chain couples TRBV19 to TRBJ1-1; maybe TRBD1 (5 bases). This CDR3 spans 13 amino acids. In germline, CDR1 is LNHDA, CDR2 SQIVND (reference sequence). The V and J ends lost 7 bases and 2 bases respectively, with 11 bases between them. As DNA, the CDR3 is TGTGCCAGTAAAAAGGGGTTAAACACTGAAGCTTTCTTT. It yields the protein CASKKGLNTEAFF.

This clone came up once. The chain links TRBV4-2 to TRBJ1-5, with a possible D match to TRBD1 (6 bases). Trimming took off 0 bases at V and 5 bases at J, with 20 bases between the two ends. The CDR3 is 18 amino acids. The germline gives CDR1 LGHNA, CDR2 YNFKEQ. In DNA form, the CDR3 reads TGTGCCAGCAGCCAAGAAGGGGGAGGGACCGGTGTTTATCAGCCCCAGCATTTT. As protein: CASSQEGGGTGVYQPQHF.

This chain links TRBV5-1 with TRBJ2-1; 8 bases agree with TRBD1. Trimming at V came to 0 bases and at J to 8 bases, leaving 7 bases not matched to a gene. Per germline, CDR1 SGHRS and CDR2 YFSETQ. The CDR3 is made up of 15 amino acids. The CDR3 here is CASSLVTGAVDEQFF. In nucleotides, the CDR3 is TGCGCCAGCAGCTTGGTGACAGGGGCGGTCGATGAGCAGTTCTTC.

V usage is TRBV5-8 and J usage is TRBJ2-4, with TRBD1 matching 9 bases. Germline V lookup: CDR1 SGHTS, CDR2 YDEGEE. The CDR3 runs 15 residues. The trim removed 4 bases at V and 4 bases at J, leaving 6 bases unmatched. The CDR3 bases are TGTGCCAGCAGCCCAAGAGGACAGGGGAAAAACATTCAGTACTTC. It codes for CASSPRGQGKNIQYF.

The chain joins TRBV21-1 to TRBJ2-7; no check of the table's D call, TRBD2, against the DNA was made. TRBV21-1 is an annotated pseudogene. This CDR3 contains 13 residues. CDR3 sequence (DNA): TGTGCCAGCAGCAACTCAGCCCAGGGACTTAAGTACTTC. Residues: CASSNSAQGLKYF.

The chain carries TRBV5-5 and TRBJ2-2, with TRBD2 matching over 7 bases. CDR3 size: 16 residues. From germline, CDR1 is SGHKS and CDR2 YYEKEE (reference sequence). V dropped 4 bases and J dropped 0; count of bases not matched to a gene: 6. The CDR3 sequence is CASSLRGDANTGELFF. The DNA of the CDR3 is TGTGCCAGCAGCCTTCGGGGGGATGCGAACACCGGGGAGCTGTTTTTT.

The chain combines TRBV27 with TRBJ2-7, with a weak D call TRBD1 (5 bases). The CDR3 is 14 amino acids. CDR1 is MNHEY and CDR2 is SMNVEV in the germline V gene (reference sequence). Trimming cost V 0 bases and J 4 bases, with 10 bases left between them. DNA for the CDR3: TGTGCCAGCAGTTTATCTATCAGGACATACGAGCAGTACTTC. It specifies CASSLSIRTYEQYF.

The chain links TRBV7-8 to TRBJ1-4; no clear D gene. Between the trimmed V and J ends, which lost 0 bases and 2 bases, there was a span of 7 bases. This CDR3 is 15 amino acids long. Germline V gives CDR1 SGHVS, CDR2 FQNEAQ. The CDR3 loop is CASSLARSTNEKLFF. Here the CDR3 DNA reads TGTGCCAGCAGCTTAGCGCGGTCTACTAATGAAAAACTGTTTTTT.

The chain employs TRBV19 and TRBJ2-4, with D perhaps TRBD1 (6 bases). Between the trimmed V and J ends, which lost 5 bases and 0 bases, there was a span of 14 bases. Germline CDR1 LNHDA, CDR2 SQIVND (reference sequence). The CDR3 is 16 residues long. The CDR3 DNA reads TGTGCCAGTAGTTCGACAGGATATGTAGCCAAAAACATTCAGTACTTC. Translated, it gives CASSSTGYVAKNIQYF.

The DNA of the CDR3 is TGTGCCAGCAGCATCCGGACAGGATTAAACACCGGGGAGCTGTTTTTT. Its translation is CASSIRTGLNTGELFF. V gene TRBV7-9 combines with J gene TRBJ2-2, with TRBD1 matching over 7 bases. CDR1 and CDR2 (germline): SEHNR, FQNEAQ (reference sequence). J was trimmed by 2 bases and V by 5 bases; bases with no gene match: 8. The CDR3 runs 16 residues.